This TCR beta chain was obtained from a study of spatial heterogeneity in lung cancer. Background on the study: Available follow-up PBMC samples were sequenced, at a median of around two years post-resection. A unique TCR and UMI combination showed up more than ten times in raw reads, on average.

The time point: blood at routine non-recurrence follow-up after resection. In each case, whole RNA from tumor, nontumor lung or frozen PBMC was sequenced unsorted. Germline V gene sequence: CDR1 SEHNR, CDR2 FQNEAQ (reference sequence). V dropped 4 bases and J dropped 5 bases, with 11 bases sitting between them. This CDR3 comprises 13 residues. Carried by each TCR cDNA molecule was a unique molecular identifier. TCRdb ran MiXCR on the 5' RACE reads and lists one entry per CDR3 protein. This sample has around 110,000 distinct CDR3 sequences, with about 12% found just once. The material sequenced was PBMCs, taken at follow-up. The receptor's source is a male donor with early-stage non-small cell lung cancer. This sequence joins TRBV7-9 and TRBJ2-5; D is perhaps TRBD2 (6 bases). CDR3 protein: CASSYGSTETQYF. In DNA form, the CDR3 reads TGTGCCAGCAGCTACGGGAGTACGGAGACCCAGTACTTC.